One sample yielded the 4 T cell receptor beta chains listed below, sequenced in a study of blood T cell repertoires in COVID-19. Profiled with immunoSEQ multiplex PCR; TCRdb holds only in-frame clones, not every one. The table shows 100,000 to 150,000 clones, with approximately 86% occurring only once. Sequenced: peripheral blood. These receptors were collected from a woman in her 70s with COVID-19, enrolled during active disease.

CDR3: CASSLETFGGYTF. Written as DNA, the CDR3 is TGCGCCAGCAGCTTGGAGACCTTCGGGGGCTACACCTTC. V usage is TRBV5-1 and J usage is TRBJ1-2; no clear D gene. Deletions cut 0 bases from V and 8 bases from J, with 11 bases between. Per the germline V gene, CDR1 is SGHRS and CDR2 is YFSETQ. The CDR3 has 13 amino acids.

This clone was counted only a few times. This chain links TRBV3-1 (or the pseudogene TRBV3-2) with TRBJ1-4, with D possibly TRBD1 on 5 matching bases. The CDR3 has 15 residues. Germline V CDR1 and CDR2: LGHDT, YNNKEL (reference sequence). Trimming pared 1 base from V and 5 bases from J, leaving 11 bases between. This chain's CDR3 is CASSQGVGGNEKLFF. CDR3 coding DNA: TGTGCCAGCAGCCAAGGGGTGGGGGGGAATGAAAAACTGTTTTTT.

The V gene is TRBV6-4, the J gene TRBJ1-5; D is perhaps TRBD1 (5 bases). The CDR3 loop spans 14 amino acids. Germline CDR1 and CDR2: MRHNA and SNTAGT. Trimming took off 6 bases at V and 0 bases at J, with 9 bases between the two ends. The CDR3 DNA sequence: TGTGCCAGCAGGTGGACATCTAGCAATCAGCCCCAGCATTTT. This gives the protein CASRWTSSNQPQHF.

The J gene is TRBJ2-1, the V gene TRBV6-1, with 7 bases matching TRBD2. CDR3 length: 16 residues. Germline trimming cut 3 bases from V and 8 bases from J; bases unmatched to any gene: 13. Germline V lookup: CDR1 MNHNS, CDR2 SASEGT. CDR3 amino acids: CASSEVWGGGRHEQFF. The CDR3 DNA follows: TGTGCCAGCAGTGAGGTCTGGGGCGGGGGTCGGCATGAGCAGTTCTTC.